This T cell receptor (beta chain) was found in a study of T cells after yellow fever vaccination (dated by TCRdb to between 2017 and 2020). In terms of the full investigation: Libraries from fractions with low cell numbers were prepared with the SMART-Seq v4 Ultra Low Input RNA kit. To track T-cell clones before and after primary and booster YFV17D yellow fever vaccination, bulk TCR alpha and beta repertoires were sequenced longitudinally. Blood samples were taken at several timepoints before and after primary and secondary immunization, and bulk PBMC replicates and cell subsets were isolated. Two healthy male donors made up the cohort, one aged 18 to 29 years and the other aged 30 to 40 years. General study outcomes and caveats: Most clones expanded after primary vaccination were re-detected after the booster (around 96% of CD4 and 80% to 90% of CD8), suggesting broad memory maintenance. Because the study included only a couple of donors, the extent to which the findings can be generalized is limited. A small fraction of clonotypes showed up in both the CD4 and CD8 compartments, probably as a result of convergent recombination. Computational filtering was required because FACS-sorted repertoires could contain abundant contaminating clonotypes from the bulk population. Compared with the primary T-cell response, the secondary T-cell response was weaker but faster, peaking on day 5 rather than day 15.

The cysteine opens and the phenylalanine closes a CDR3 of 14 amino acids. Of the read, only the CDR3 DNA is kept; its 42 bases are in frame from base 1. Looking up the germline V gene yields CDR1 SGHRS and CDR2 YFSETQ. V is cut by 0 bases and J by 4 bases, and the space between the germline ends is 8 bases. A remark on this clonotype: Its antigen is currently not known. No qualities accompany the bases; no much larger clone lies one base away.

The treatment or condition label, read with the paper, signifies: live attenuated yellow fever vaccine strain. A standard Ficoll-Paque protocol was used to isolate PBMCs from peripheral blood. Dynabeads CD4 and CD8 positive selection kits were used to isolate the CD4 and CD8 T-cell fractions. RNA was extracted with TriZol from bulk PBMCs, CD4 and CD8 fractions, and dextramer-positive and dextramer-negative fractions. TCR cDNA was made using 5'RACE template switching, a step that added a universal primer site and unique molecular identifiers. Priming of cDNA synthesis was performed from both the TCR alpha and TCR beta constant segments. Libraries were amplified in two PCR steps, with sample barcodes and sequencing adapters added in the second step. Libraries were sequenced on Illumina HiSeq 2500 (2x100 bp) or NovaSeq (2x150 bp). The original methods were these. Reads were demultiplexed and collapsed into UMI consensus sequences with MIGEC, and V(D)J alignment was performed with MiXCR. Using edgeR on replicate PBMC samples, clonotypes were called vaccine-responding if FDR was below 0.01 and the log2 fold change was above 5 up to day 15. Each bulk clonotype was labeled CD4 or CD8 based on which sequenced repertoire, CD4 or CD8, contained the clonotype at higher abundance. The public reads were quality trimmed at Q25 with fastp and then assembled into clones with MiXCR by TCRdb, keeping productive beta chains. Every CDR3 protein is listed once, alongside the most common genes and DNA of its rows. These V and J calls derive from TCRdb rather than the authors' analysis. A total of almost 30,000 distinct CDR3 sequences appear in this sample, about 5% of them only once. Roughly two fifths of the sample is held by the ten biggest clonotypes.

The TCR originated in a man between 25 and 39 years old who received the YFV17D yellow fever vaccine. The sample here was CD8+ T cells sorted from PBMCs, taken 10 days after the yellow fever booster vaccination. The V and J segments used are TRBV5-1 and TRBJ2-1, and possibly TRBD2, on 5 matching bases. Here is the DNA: TGCGCCAGCAGCTTGGCGAGAGGGTACAATGAGCAGTTCTTC. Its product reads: CASSLARGYNEQFF.